This paragraph reports one T cell receptor beta chain. Its specificity is not known. This sample also contains other DNA sequences that code for the same CDR3. These data belong to a study of OX40 agonist ivuxolimab in advanced cancers. Study context: Intravenous ivuxolimab at 0.01 to 10 mg/kg was given to patients every 2 weeks. Patients with prior anti-PD-1, anti-PD-L1 or anti-CTLA-4 therapy were eligible; roughly 40% had some. General study points: Some nonresponders also had low normalized T-cell clonal expansion. Relative to CD4+ cells, CD8+ T cells on average had more expanded clones.

Method: immunoSEQ multiplex PCR; TCRdb's copy keeps in-frame clones and lacks some. The sample has fewer than 75,000 clones, around 90% seen once. There are 16 residues in the CDR3. CDR1 is MNHEY and CDR2 is SVGAGI in the germline V gene. V lost 0 bases, J lost 3 bases, and 13 bases lay in between. This receptor was obtained from an adult with an advanced solid tumor such as melanoma, head and neck, liver or kidney cancer. The chain is built from TRBV6-5 and TRBJ2-3; D is ambiguous. This specimen was CD4+ or CD8+ T cells sorted from blood, taken in a trial of the OX40 agonist ivuxolimab. In DNA, the CDR3 is TGTGCCAGCAGTTACTCGGTTGGGGTTGGGACAGATACGCAGTATTTT. Amino acid sequence: CASSYSVGVGTDTQYF.